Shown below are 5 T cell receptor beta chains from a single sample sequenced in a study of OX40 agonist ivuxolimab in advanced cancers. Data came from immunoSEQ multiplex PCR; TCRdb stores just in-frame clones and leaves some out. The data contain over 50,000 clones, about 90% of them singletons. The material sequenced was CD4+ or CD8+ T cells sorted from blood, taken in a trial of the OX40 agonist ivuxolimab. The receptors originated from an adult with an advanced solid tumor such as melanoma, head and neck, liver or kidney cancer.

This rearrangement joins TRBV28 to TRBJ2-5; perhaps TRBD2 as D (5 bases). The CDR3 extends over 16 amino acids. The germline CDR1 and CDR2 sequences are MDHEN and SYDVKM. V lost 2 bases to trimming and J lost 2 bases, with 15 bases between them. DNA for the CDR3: TGTGCCAGCAGTTTAGAGGGCGGGCCCATACAAGAGACCCAGTACTTC. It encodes CASSLEGGPIQETQYF.

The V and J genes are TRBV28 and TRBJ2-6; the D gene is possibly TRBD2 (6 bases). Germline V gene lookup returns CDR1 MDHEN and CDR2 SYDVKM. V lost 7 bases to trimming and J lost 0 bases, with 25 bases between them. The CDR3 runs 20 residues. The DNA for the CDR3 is TGTGCCAGCACTTACCCCCCCGGGGGAGGCTCATACTCTGGGGCCAACGTCCTGACTTTC. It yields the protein CASTYPPGGGSYSGANVLTF.

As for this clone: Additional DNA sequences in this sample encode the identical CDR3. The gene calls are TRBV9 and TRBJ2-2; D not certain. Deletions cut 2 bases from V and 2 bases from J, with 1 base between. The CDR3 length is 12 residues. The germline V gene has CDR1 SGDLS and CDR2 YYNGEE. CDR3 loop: CASSVNTGELFF. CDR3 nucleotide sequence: TGTGCCAGCAGCGTCAACACCGGGGAGCTGTTTTTT.

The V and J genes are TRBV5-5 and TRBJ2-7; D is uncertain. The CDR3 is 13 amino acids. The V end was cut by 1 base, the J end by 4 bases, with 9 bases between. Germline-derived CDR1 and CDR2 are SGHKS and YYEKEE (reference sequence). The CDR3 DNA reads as TGTGCCAGCAGCTTGAGGGAACTTTACGAGCAGTACTTC. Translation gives CASSLRELYEQYF.

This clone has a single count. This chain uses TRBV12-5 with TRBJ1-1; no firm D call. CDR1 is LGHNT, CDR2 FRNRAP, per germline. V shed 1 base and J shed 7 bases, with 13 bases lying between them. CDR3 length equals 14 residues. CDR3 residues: CASGLGFVGNEAFF. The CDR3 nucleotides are TGTGCTAGTGGTTTGGGTTTCGTGGGAAATGAAGCTTTCTTT.